This is a list of T cell receptor beta chains from one sample in a study of T cells in Graves' hyperthyroidism and ophthalmopathy. TCRdb re-called the multiplex PCR reads through MiXCR, storing one row per CDR3 protein. The sample consists of hundreds of thousands of distinct CDR3 sequences, about 15% of them appearing once. Material: blood. Source of these receptors: a woman aged 40 to 50 with Graves' ophthalmopathy. The CDR3 runs from the conserved cysteine through the conserved F or W. D genes are given only for firm matches. Size is stated for part of the rows, as once, few or many counts, or as a class when the clone is expanded.

v_call,clone_size,j_call,d_call,cdr3_length,cdr3_aa,cdr3_nt
TRBV12-3/TRBV12-4,many,TRBJ1-5,.,13,CASSLAAAQPQHF,TGTGCCAGCAGTTTGGCGGCTGCTCAGCCCCAGCATTTT
TRBV20-1,many,TRBJ1-3,.,14,CSAFRSRSGNTIYF,TGCAGTGCTTTCAGGAGCCGCTCTGGAAACACCATATATTTT
TRBV27,.,TRBJ1-6,.,14,CASSLMWSGSPLHF,TGTGCCAGCAGTCTTATGTGGTCCGGTTCACCCCTCCACTTT
TRBV28,many,TRBJ2-7,TRBD1,16,CASSPMTGFPSYEQYF,TGTGCCAGCAGTCCGATGACAGGGTTCCCCTCCTACGAGCAGTACTTC
TRBV5-1,many,TRBJ2-5,.,16,CASSLVRSGNQETQYF,TGCGCCAGCAGCTTGGTGAGGTCGGGTAACCAAGAGACCCAGTACTTC
TRBV28,many,TRBJ2-7,TRBD2,16,CASSSLGGRGSYEQYF,TGTGCCAGCAGCTCCTTGGGAGGGCGAGGCTCCTACGAGCAGTACTTC
TRBV7-9,few,TRBJ2-5,TRBD2,15,CASSSGTSGTETQYF,TGTGCCAGCAGCTCTGGGACTAGCGGGACAGAGACCCAGTACTTC
TRBV12-3/TRBV12-4,few,TRBJ2-6,.,16,CASYGADLLGANVLTF,TGTGCCAGCTATGGGGCCGATTTGTTGGGGGCCAACGTCCTGACTTTC
TRBV28,many,TRBJ2-7,TRBD2,17,CASRGTTPGLDHYEQYF,TGTGCCAGCAGGGGGACGACGCCGGGACTAGACCACTACGAGCAGTACTTC
TRBV27,few,TRBJ1-6,.,14,CASSFEWYNSPLHF,TGTGCCAGCAGTTTCGAGTGGTATAATTCACCCCTCCACTTT
TRBV20-1,.,TRBJ2-2,.,13,CSAGLAITGELFF,TGCAGTGCTGGGCTAGCAATCACCGGGGAGCTGTTTTTT
TRBV6-2/TRBV6-3,few,TRBJ1-2,TRBD1,15,CAAQPGTGALYGYTF,TGTGCCGCTCAACCTGGGACAGGGGCCCTCTATGGCTACACCTTC
TRBV15,many,TRBJ2-7,.,14,CATSRVGRSYEQYF,TGTGCCACCAGCAGAGTAGGCCGATCCTACGAGCAGTACTTC
TRBV6-5,.,TRBJ2-7,.,14,CASSYSAGSDEQYF,TGTGCCAGCAGTTACTCGGCAGGGTCCGACGAGCAGTACTTC
TRBV5-1,.,TRBJ2-2,.,15,CAGSTGRGNTGELFF,TGCGCCGGCAGCACCGGACGGGGGAACACCGGGGAGCTGTTTTTT
TRBV12-3/TRBV12-4,.,TRBJ2-5,.,11,CASSQGVLEYF,TGTGCCAGCAGCCAAGGCGTCCTGGAGTACTTC
TRBV12-3/TRBV12-4,many,TRBJ1-1,.,12,CASTEPGSEAFF,TGTGCCAGCACCGAACCCGGCTCTGAAGCTTTCTTT
TRBV7-3,many,TRBJ2-4,.,14,CASSNAQGPGIQYF,TGTGCCAGCAGCAATGCGCAGGGACCCGGTATTCAGTACTTC